The source of this T cell receptor (beta chain) is a study of T-cell reconstitution after alpha-beta-depleted transplantation in children. Trimming left V 4 bases short and J 0 bases short, with 6 bases between. The CDR3 spans 13 residues. Germline values: CDR1 MNHNS, CDR2 SASEGT. This clonotype came up many times. TCRbeta library construction was performed incorporating unique molecular identifiers. TCRdb called the PCR reads again in MiXCR, with one record for every CDR3 protein. The table records 65,000 to 90,000 distinct CDR3 sequences, roughly 10% of them present only once. Sequenced material: PBMCs, taken before TCRalphabeta/CD19-depleted stem cell transplant. This TCR was sampled from a boy under 18 with acute myeloid leukemia, due to receive a stem cell transplant. The rearrangement uses TRBV6-1 and TRBJ1-1; D not certain. CDR3 coding DNA: TGTGCCAGCAGTGGCGCGATGAACACTGAAGCTTTCTTT. It translates to CASSGAMNTEAFF.